Detailed here is one TCR beta chain. The CDR3 has 15 amino acids. From germline, CDR1 is GTSNPN and CDR2 SVGIG (reference sequence). Trimming at V came to 3 bases and at J to 3 bases, leaving 3 bases not matched to a gene. This sample stems from a study of technical replicates of blood from a few donors. Data came from immunoSEQ multiplex PCR; TCRdb stores just in-frame clones and leaves some out. Of tens of thousands of clones in the sample, around 97% were seen once. The receptor was isolated from a human donor in good health. Source material: T cells isolated from PBMCs. The chain recombines TRBV30 with TRBJ1-5; 12 bases match TRBD1. CDR3 sequence reads: CAWSGTGGPNQPQHF. In DNA, the CDR3 is TGTGCCTGGAGCGGGACAGGGGGCCCCAATCAGCCCCAGCATTTT.